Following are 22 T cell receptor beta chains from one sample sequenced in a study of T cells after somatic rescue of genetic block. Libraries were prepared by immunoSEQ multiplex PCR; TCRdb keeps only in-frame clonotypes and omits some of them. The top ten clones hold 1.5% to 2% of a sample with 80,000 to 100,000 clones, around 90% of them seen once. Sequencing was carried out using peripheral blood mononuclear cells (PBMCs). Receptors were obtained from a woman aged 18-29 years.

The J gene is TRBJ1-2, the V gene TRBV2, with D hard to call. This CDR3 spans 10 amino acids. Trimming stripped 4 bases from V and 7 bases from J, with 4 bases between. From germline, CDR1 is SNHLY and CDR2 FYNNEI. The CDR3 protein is CASSVGGYTF. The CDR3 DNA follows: TGTGCCAGCAGTGTGGGTGGCTACACCTTC.

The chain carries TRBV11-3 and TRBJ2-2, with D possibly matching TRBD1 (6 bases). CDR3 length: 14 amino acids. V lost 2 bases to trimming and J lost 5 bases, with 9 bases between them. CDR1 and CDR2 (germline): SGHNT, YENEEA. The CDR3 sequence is CASSLRGQTGELFF. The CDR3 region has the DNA TGTGCCAGCAGCTTAAGAGGACAGACCGGGGAGCTGTTTTTT.

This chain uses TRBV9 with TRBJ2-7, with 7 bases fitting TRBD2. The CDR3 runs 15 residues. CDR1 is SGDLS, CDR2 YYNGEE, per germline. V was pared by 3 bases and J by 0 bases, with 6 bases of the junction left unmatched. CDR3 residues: CASSALAESSYEQYF. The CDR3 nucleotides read TGTGCCAGCAGCGCCCTAGCGGAGAGCTCCTACGAGCAGTACTTC.

The CDR3 region has the DNA TGCGCCAGCAGCCTCGGAGAAGGGGCAGATACGCAGTATTTT. Amino acids: CASSLGEGADTQYF. The chain joins TRBV5-1 to TRBJ2-3; the D gene is possibly TRBD1 (5 bases). The CDR3 consists of 14 residues. V lost 4 bases and J lost 4, with 13 bases in between. Germline assignment: CDR1 SGHRS and CDR2 YFSETQ.

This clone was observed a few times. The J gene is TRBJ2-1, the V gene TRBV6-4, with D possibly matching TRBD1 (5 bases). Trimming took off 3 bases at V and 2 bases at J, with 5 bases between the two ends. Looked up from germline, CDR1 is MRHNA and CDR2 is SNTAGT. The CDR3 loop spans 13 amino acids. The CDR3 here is CASSEDTYNEQFF. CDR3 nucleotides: TGTGCCAGCAGTGAGGACACCTACAATGAGCAGTTCTTC.

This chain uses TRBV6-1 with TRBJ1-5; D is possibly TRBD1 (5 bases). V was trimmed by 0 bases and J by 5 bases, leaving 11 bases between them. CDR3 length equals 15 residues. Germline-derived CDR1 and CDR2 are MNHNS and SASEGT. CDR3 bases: TGTGCCAGCAGTGAAGCCGGGGGAAGGTATCAGCCCCAGCATTTT. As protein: CASSEAGGRYQPQHF.

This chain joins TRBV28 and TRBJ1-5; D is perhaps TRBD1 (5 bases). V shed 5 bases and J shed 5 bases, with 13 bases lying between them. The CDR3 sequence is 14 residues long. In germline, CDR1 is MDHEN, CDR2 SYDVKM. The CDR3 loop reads CASSPMGGDQPQHF. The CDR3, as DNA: TGTGCCAGCAGTCCTATGGGGGGAGATCAGCCCCAGCATTTT.

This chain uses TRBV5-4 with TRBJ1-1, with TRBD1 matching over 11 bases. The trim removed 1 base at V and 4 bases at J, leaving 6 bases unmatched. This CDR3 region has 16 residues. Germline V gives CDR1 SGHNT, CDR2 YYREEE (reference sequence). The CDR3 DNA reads TGTGCCAGCAGCTTGAAGAGGACAGGGGGCGGCACTGAAGCTTTCTTT. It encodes CASSLKRTGGGTEAFF.

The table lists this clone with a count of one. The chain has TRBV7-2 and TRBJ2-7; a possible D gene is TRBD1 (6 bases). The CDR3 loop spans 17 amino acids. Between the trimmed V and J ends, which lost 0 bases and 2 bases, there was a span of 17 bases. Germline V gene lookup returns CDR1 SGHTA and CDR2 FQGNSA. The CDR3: CASSLAVLGDITYEQYF. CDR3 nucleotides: TGTGCCAGCAGCTTAGCGGTACTGGGGGACATCACCTACGAGCAGTACTTC.

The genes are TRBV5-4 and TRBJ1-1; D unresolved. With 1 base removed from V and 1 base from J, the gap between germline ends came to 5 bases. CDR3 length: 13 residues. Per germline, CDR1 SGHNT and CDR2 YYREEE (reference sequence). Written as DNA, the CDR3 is TGTGCCAGCAGCTTGCGGACGAACACTGAAGCTTTCTTT. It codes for CASSLRTNTEAFF. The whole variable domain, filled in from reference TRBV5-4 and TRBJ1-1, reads ETGVTQSPTHLIKTRGQQVTLRCSSQSGHNTVSWYQQALGQGPQFIFQYYREEENGRGNFPPRFSGLQFPNYSSELNVNALELDDSALYLCASSLRTNTEAFFGQGTRLTVV.

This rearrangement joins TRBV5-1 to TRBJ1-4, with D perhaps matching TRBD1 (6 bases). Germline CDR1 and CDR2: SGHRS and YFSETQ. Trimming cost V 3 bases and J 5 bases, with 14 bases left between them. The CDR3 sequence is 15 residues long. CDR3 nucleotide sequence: TGCGCCAGCAGCTCCGGAGGACAGTTAAATGAAAAACTGTTTTTT. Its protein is CASSSGGQLNEKLFF.

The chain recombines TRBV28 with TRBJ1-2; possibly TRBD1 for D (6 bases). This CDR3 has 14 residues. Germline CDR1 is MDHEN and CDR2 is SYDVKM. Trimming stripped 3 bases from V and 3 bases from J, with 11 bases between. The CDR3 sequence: CASSLPTGYYGYTF. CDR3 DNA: TGTGCCAGCAGTTTGCCCACAGGGTACTATGGCTACACCTTC.

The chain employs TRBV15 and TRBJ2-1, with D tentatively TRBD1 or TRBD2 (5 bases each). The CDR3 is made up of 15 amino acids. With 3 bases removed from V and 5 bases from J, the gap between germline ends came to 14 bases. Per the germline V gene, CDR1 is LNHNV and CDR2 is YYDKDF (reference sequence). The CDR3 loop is CATSRKLGENNEQFF. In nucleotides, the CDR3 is TGTGCCACCAGCAGGAAACTAGGGGAGAACAATGAGCAGTTCTTC.

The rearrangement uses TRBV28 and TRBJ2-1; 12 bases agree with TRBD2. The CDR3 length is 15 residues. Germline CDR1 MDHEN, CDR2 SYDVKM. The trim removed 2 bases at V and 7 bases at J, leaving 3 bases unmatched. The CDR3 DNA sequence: TGTGCCAGCAGTTTAGCCCTAGCGGGAGGGAATGAGCAGTTCTTC. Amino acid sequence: CASSLALAGGNEQFF.

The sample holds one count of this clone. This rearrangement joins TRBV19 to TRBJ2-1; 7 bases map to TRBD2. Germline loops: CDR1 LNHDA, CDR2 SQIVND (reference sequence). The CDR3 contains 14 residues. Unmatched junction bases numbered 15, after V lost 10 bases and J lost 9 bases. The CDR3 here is CATKRDPSLGEQFF. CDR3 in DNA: TGTGCCACCAAGCGGGACCCCTCCCTGGGTGAGCAGTTCTTC.

The CDR3 reads CASSSPGLAGYNEQFF. CDR3 DNA: TGTGCCAGCAGCTCCCCGGGACTAGCGGGATACAATGAGCAGTTCTTC. The rearrangement joins TRBV14 to TRBJ2-1; 13 bases match TRBD2. The germline V gene has CDR1 SGHDN and CDR2 FVKESK. This CDR3 is 16 amino acids long. The V and J ends lost 5 bases and 4 bases, in that order; junction bases with no gene match: 5.

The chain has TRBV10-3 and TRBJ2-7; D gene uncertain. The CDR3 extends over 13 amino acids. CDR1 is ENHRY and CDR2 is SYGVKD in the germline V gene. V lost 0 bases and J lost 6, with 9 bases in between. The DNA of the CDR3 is TGTGCCATCAGTGAGTCAGTGGTAGTCGAGCAGTACTTC. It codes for CAISESVVVEQYF.

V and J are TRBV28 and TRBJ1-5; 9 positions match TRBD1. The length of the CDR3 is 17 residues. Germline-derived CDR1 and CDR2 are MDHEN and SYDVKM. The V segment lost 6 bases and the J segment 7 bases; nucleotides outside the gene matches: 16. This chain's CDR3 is CASSQLSGQGFRQPQHF. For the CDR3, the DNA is TGTGCCAGCAGCCAACTGTCGGGACAGGGTTTTAGGCAGCCCCAGCATTTT. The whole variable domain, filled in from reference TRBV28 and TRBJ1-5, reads DVKVTQSSRYLVKRTGEKVFLECVQDMDHENMFWYRQDPGLGLRLIYFSYDVKMKEKGDIPEGYSVSREKKERFSLILESASTNQTSMYLCASSQLSGQGFRQPQHFGDGTRLSIL.

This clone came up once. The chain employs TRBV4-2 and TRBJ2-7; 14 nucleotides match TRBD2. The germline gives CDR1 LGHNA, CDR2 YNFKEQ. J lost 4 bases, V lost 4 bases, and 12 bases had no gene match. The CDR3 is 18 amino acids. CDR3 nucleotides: TGTGCCAGCAGCCCCCTGGAGGGGACTAGCGGGAGAGTATACGAGCAGTACTTC. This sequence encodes CASSPLEGTSGRVYEQYF.

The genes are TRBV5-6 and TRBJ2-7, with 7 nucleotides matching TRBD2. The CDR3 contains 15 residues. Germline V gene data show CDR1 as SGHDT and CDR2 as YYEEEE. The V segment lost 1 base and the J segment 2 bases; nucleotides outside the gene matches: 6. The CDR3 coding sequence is TGTGCCAGCAGCTTGTGGGGGGGACGGACCTACGAGCAGTACTTC. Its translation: CASSLWGGRTYEQYF.

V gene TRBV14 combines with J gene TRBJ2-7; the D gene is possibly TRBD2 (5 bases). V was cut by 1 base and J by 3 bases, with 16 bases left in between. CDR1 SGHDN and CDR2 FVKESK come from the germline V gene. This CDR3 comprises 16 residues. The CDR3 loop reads CASSQGPGLPIYEQYF. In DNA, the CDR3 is TGTGCCAGCAGCCAAGGCCCCGGACTCCCCATCTACGAGCAGTACTTC. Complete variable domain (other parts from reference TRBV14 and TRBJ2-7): EAGVTQFPSHSVIEKGQTVTLRCDPISGHDNLYWYRRVMGKEIKFLLHFVKESKQDESGMPNNRFLAERTGGTYSTLKVQPAELEDSGVYFCASSQGPGLPIYEQYFGPGTRLTVT.

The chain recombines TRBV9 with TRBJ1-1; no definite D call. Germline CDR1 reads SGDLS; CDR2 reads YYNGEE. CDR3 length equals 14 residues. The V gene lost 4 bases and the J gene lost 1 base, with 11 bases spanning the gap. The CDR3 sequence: CASSTLTANTEAFF. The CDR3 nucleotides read TGTGCCAGCAGCACCCTAACAGCGAACACTGAAGCTTTCTTT.